This TCR beta chain was recorded in a study of T cell repertoires in cytomegalovirus infection. TCRdb re-called the reads with MiXCR, one entry per CDR3 protein. The sample shows about 770,000 distinct CDR3 sequences, 25% to 35% of them seen only once. Details on this clonotype: Its antigen is undetermined. Mismatch with germline at one junction end may stem from a read error.

This CDR3 spans 15 amino acids. Germline-derived CDR1 and CDR2 are MGHRA and YSYEKL. The sequence was collected from a human donor in good health (CMV status not recorded). Some clones in this sample may be carry-over from other donors' samples. The chain has TRBV4-1 and TRBJ1-2, with D possibly being TRBD1 (5 bases). Sample: cultured CD8+ T cells from PBMCs, taken from culture after CMV antigen stimulation. CDR3 sequence: CASSQVKGYPYGYTF. CDR3 nucleotides: TGTGCCAGCAGCCAAGTAAAGGGGTACCCCTATGGCTACACCTTC.